Listed below are T cell receptor beta chains from one sample, sequenced in a study of cytomegalovirus exposure and HLA in healthy donors. TCRdb's copy holds only in-frame clones and misses some; the assay was immunoSEQ multiplex PCR. The data show 130,000 to 150,000 clones, 82% seen once. The material sequenced was PBMCs. The receptors here all came from a male donor in good health and CMV-seronegative. The CDR3 runs from the conserved cysteine through the conserved F or W. Fields, in order: V gene, clone size, J gene, CDR3 length, D gene, CDR3 DNA, CDR3 protein. The D gene is left open where the match is weak. Only part of the rows carry a size: once, few, many, or a class if the clone is expanded.

>TRBV19|.|TRBJ1-2|12|.
TGTGCCAGTAGTAAGGACAACTTAAGCTACACCTTC
CASSKDNLSYTF
>TRBV15|once|TRBJ2-7|19|TRBD1
TGTGCCACCAGCAGCTCCCGGGACAGGGTTCCGAGTCTGAGTCACGAGCAGTACTTC
CATSSSRDRVPSLSHEQYF
>TRBV28|.|TRBJ2-7|14|.
TGTGCCAGCAGCGAAGGGGACTTTCACTACGAGCAGTACTTC
CASSEGDFHYEQYF
>TRBV11-2|once|TRBJ2-3|14|TRBD2
TGTGCCAGCTTTAGCGGGGGGGACACAGATACGCAGTATTTT
CASFSGGDTDTQYF
>TRBV11-2|.|TRBJ2-2|13|.
TGTGCCAGCAGCTTAGGCGTCACCGGGGAGCTGTTTTTT
CASSLGVTGELFF
>TRBV5-6|.|TRBJ2-1|15|TRBD2
TGTGCCAGCAGCTTTGGACTAGGAGGAGGCAATGAGCAGTTCTTC
CASSFGLGGGNEQFF
>TRBV5-4|.|TRBJ1-2|15|TRBD1
TGTGCCACCATACCCTCGACAGGGTCATTATTGGAGTACACCTTC
CATIPSTGSLLEYTF
>TRBV4-1|once|TRBJ1-4|18|.
TGCGCCAGCAGCCGGACCGATACAGGGATCGGTTCTAATGAAAAACTGTTTTTT
CASSRTDTGIGSNEKLFF
>TRBV19|.|TRBJ1-1|13|.
TGTGCCAGTACCTTCTCTCTCCGGACTGAAGCTTTCTTT
CASTFSLRTEAFF
>TRBV18|.|TRBJ1-2|15|TRBD1
TGTGCCAGCTCACAAGCCGGGACAGAAGCCTATGGCTACACCTTC
CASSQAGTEAYGYTF
>TRBV6-6|.|TRBJ2-7|11|.
TGTGCCAGCAGGAGGGGGTACGAGCAGTACTTC
CASRRGYEQYF
>TRBV7-6|.|TRBJ1-2|16|TRBD1
TGTGCCAGCAGCGAGGAACCGGGACAGGGTAACGATGGCTACACCTTC
CASSEEPGQGNDGYTF
>TRBV5-1|.|TRBJ1-1|14|.
TGCGCCAGCAGCTTCGGGCGGGGGCTAACTGAAGCTTTCTTT
CASSFGRGLTEAFF
>TRBV28|.|TRBJ1-2|15|TRBD1
TGTGCCAGCAGTACCCAGAGACAGGGTGGGTATGGCTACACCTTC
CASSTQRQGGYGYTF
>TRBV25-1|.|TRBJ2-7|14|.
TGTGCCAGCAGTGGGTCGGGAGCGGGCTACGAGCAGTACTTC
CASSGSGAGYEQYF
>TRBV6-1|.|TRBJ1-1|13|TRBD1
TGTGCCATCACACAGGGGGCGGCGACTGAAGCTTTCTTT
CAITQGAATEAFF
>TRBV2|.|TRBJ1-1|14|.
TGTGCCAGCAGTGGAGGAAATATGAACACTGAAGCTTTCTTT
CASSGGNMNTEAFF
>TRBV18|few|TRBJ2-7|12|.
TGTGCCAGCTCACCATCGGGGAACGAGCAGTACTTC
CASSPSGNEQYF
>TRBV15|.|TRBJ2-7|17|.
TGTGCCACCAGCAGAGGCCCCCCAGGGTCCCCTCCCTACGAGCAGTACTTC
CATSRGPPGSPPYEQYF
>TRBV5-4|.|TRBJ1-4|16|.
TGTGCCAGCAGCCCACAGGGAGGGATCACTAATGAAAAACTGTTTTTT
CASSPQGGITNEKLFF
>TRBV14|.|TRBJ2-3|16|.
TGTGCCAGTAGCTCCCCCGGGTTTAGCGGCACAGATACGCAGTATTTT
CASSSPGFSGTDTQYF
>TRBV5-4|.|TRBJ2-7|15|TRBD2
TGTGCCAGCAGCTTGGATAGCGGGAGCTCCTACGAGCAGTACTTC
CASSLDSGSSYEQYF
>TRBV11-2|few|TRBJ2-2|15|.
TGTGCCAGCAGCTTGGTCGTTGGAGCAGCCGGGGAGCTGTTTTTT
CASSLVVGAAGELFF
>TRBV9|.|TRBJ2-1|17|.
TGTGCCAGCAGCCCTCGCGTAGCGACAACCCCTTACAATGAGCAGTTCTTC
CASSPRVATTPYNEQFF
>TRBV19|.|TRBJ1-4|15|.
TGTGCCAGTAGTATTCAAGGGCAGGGCACCGAAAAACTGTTTTTT
CASSIQGQGTEKLFF
>TRBV9|.|TRBJ2-2|15|TRBD1
TGTGCCAGCAGCGTAGCGACAGGGGGAGGGTACGGGCTGTTTTTT
CASSVATGGGYGLFF
>TRBV7-7|.|TRBJ2-1|14|.
TGTGCCAGCAGCTTATATCCGGGAGATCCCGAGCAGTTCTTC
CASSLYPGDPEQFF
>TRBV10-3|once|TRBJ2-4|20|TRBD1
TGTGCCATCAGCCCCACATCCGGGACAGGGAGAGTGTTGGCCAAAAACATTCAGTACTTC
CAISPTSGTGRVLAKNIQYF
>TRBV29-1|.|TRBJ1-1|13|TRBD1
TGCAGTGACGGGACAGGGAGTCTCACTGAAGCTTTCTTT
CSDGTGSLTEAFF
>TRBV10-3|.|TRBJ1-2|15|.
TGTGCCATCACGCCATCGCTGGTTAGGGGCTCTGGCTACACCTTC
CAITPSLVRGSGYTF
>TRBV7-9|.|TRBJ1-6|14|.
TGTGCCAGCAGCGGTGTTGGGGGCAATTCACCCCTCCACTTT
CASSGVGGNSPLHF
>TRBV15|.|TRBJ1-2|14|.
TGTGCCACCAGCAGAGGACAGGCTTTCTATGGCTACACCTTC
CATSRGQAFYGYTF
>TRBV4-3|.|TRBJ1-5|14|TRBD1
TGCGCCAGCAGCCAGGACAGGTGGGGTCAGCCCCAGCATTTT
CASSQDRWGQPQHF
>TRBV15|.|TRBJ2-7|15|.
TGTGCCACCAGCAGAGGGGGTGGGGCAGGGCTCGAGCAGTACTTC
CATSRGGGAGLEQYF
>TRBV5-4|.|TRBJ1-3|14|TRBD1
TGTGCCAGCAGTCCCGACAGGGGGAGAAACACCATATATTTT
CASSPDRGRNTIYF
>TRBV5-4|.|TRBJ2-7|14|.
TGTGCCAGCAGCCCCGGGACTTATACCTACGAGCAGTACTTC
CASSPGTYTYEQYF
>TRBV5-1|.|TRBJ1-2|14|.
TGCGCCAGCAGTCAGGACAGCCCTAACTATGGCTACACCTTC
CASSQDSPNYGYTF
>TRBV20-1|.|TRBJ2-3|11|.
TGCAGTGCTAGTCATGCGGATACGCAGTATTTT
CSASHADTQYF
>TRBV4-2|.|TRBJ1-5|15|.
TGTGCCAGCAGCCAGGGTCAGGGGAGCAATCAGCCCCAGCATTTT
CASSQGQGSNQPQHF
>TRBV9|.|TRBJ1-5|15|TRBD1
TGTGCCAGCAGCGTAGGAGGGGGACAGGGCGAGCCCCAGCATTTT
CASSVGGGQGEPQHF
>TRBV7-9|.|TRBJ1-6|16|TRBD1
TGTGCCAGCAGCCTTCAAGTTGGACAGGGGAATTCACCCCTCCACTTT
CASSLQVGQGNSPLHF
>TRBV6-6|.|TRBJ2-2|15|.
TGTGCCAGCAGTTACGTGGGGGGAAGAACCGGGGAGCTGTTTTTT
CASSYVGGRTGELFF
>TRBV19|.|TRBJ2-7|15|.
TGTGCCAGTAGTATAGCGGCGGGCTCTAGGTACGAGCAGTACTTC
CASSIAAGSRYEQYF
>TRBV27|.|TRBJ2-7|15|TRBD1
TGTGCCAGCAGTTTATATTGGGGACAGGGCTACGAGCAGTACTTC
CASSLYWGQGYEQYF
>TRBV2|.|TRBJ1-2|15|.
TGTGCCAGCACCGACCTACCCGGGACTAATAATGGCTACACCTTC
CASTDLPGTNNGYTF
>TRBV20-1|few|TRBJ1-1|11|.
TGCATAGGCGGTCTCGACACTGAAGCTTTCTTT
CIGGLDTEAFF
>TRBV6-1|.|TRBJ2-3|15|.
TGTGCCAGCAGTGAAGCGGGGACATACGCAGATACGCAGTATTTT
CASSEAGTYADTQYF
>TRBV2|.|TRBJ2-3|12|.
TGTGCCAGCAGTGCCCTCACAGATACGCAGTATTTT
CASSALTDTQYF
>TRBV5-1|.|TRBJ2-1|13|.
TGCGCCAGTAGCTTGGCCTCGGTAAATGAGCAGTTCTTC
CASSLASVNEQFF
>TRBV21-1|.|TRBJ2-3|16|.
TGTGCCAGCAGCAAAGCGCCCGGGGGAAGGCGGGATACGCAGTATTTT
CASSKAPGGRRDTQYF
>TRBV5-8|few|TRBJ2-7|13|.
TGTGCCAGCAGCTTTCAGGGGAACTACGAGCAGTACTTC
CASSFQGNYEQYF
>TRBV7-3|.|TRBJ2-5|16|TRBD1
TGTGCCAGCAGCGTTGGTCCCGGCAGGGGGCAAGAGACCCAGTACTTC
CASSVGPGRGQETQYF
>TRBV6-5|.|TRBJ2-2|13|.
TGTGCCAGCAGTTACGAGGACACCGGGGAGCTGTTTTTT
CASSYEDTGELFF
>TRBV19|.|TRBJ2-2|16|.
TGTGCCAGTACCTCCGACGGACAGATAAACACCGGGGAGCTGTTTTTT
CASTSDGQINTGELFF
>TRBV7-6|.|TRBJ2-7|15|TRBD1
TGTGCCAGCAGCTTAGCCCCGGGACAGTTCTACGAGCAGTACTTC
CASSLAPGQFYEQYF
>TRBV29-1|.|TRBJ1-3|12|TRBD1
TGCAGCGCTGGGACAGCTGGAAACACCATATATTTT
CSAGTAGNTIYF
>TRBV6-5|.|TRBJ2-7|16|TRBD1
TGTGCCAGCAGTTACGATCGGACAGGGAGTTTGTACGAGCAGTACTTC
CASSYDRTGSLYEQYF
>TRBV28|.|TRBJ1-2|14|TRBD1
TGTGCCAGCACCCGGGACAGGGCGTCCTATGGCTACACCTTC
CASTRDRASYGYTF
>TRBV2|.|TRBJ2-5|12|.
TGTGCCAGCAGTGGCCTAGAGGAGACCCAGTACTTC
CASSGLEETQYF
>TRBV27|.|TRBJ2-2|18|TRBD2
TGTGCCAGCAGCCAGGGGCGTTTGAGCGGGAGGACCACCGGGGAGCTGTTTTTT
CASSQGRLSGRTTGELFF